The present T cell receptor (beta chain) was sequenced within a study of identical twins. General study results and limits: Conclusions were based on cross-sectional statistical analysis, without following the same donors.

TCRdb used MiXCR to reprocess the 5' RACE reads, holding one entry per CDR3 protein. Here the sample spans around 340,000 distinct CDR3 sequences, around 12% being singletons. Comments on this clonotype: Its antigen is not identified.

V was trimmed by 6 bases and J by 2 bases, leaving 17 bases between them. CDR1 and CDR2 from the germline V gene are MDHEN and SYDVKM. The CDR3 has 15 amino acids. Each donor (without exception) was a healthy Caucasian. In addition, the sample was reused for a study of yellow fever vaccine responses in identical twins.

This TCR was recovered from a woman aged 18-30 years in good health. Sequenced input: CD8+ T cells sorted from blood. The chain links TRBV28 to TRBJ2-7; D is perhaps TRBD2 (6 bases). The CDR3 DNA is TGTGCCAGCAGCCCCACCGAGCGGGCGACCTACGAGCAGTACTTC. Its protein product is CASSPTERATYEQYF. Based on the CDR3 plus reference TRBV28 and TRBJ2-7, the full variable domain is DVKVTQSSRYLVKRTGEKVFLECVQDMDHENMFWYRQDPGLGLRLIYFSYDVKMKEKGDIPEGYSVSREKKERFSLILESASTNQTSMYLCASSPTERATYEQYFGPGTRLTVT.